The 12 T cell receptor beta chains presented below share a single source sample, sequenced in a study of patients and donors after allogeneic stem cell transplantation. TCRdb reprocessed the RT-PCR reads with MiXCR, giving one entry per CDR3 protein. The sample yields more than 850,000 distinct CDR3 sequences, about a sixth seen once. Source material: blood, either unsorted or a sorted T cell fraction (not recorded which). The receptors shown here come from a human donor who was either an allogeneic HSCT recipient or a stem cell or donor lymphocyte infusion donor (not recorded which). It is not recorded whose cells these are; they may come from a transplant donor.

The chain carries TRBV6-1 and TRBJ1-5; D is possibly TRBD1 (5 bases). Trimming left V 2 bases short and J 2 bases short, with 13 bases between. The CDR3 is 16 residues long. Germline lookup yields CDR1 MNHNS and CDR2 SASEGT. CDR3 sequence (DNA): TGTGCCAGCAGTGAACAGACAGTTTTCGGCAATCAGCCCCAGCATTTT. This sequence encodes CASSEQTVFGNQPQHF.

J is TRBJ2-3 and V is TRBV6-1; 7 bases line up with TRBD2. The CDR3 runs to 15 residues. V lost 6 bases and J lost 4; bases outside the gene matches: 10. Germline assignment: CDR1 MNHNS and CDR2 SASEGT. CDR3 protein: CASRAGEGEADTQYF. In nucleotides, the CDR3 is TGTGCCAGCAGAGCCGGGGAGGGCGAAGCAGATACGCAGTATTTT.

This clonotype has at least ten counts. The CDR3 DNA sequence: TGTGCCAGCAGTTTGTACGGAATGCCCTACAATGAGCAGTTCTTC. It yields the protein CASSLYGMPYNEQFF. V is TRBV27 and J is TRBJ2-1; no reliable D call. V lost 3 bases and J 2 bases, leaving 11 bases between the germline ends. The germline V gene has CDR1 MNHEY and CDR2 SMNVEV (reference sequence). The CDR3 totals 15 residues.

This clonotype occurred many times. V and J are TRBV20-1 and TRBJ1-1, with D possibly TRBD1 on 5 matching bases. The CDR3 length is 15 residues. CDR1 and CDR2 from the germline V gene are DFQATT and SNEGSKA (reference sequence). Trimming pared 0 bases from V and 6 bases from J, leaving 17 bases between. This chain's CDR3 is CSARDRRGKWAEAFF. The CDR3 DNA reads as TGCAGTGCTAGAGATCGGCGGGGGAAATGGGCTGAAGCTTTCTTT.

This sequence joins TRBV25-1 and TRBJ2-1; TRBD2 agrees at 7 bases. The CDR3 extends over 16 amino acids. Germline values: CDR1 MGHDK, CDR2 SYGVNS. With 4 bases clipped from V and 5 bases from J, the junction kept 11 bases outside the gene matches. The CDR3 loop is CASSAAGTKGHNEQFF. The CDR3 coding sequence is TGTGCCAGCAGTGCCGCAGGGACTAAGGGGCACAATGAGCAGTTCTTC. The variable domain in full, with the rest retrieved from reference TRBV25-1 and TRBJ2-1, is EADIYQTPRYLVIGTGKKITLECSQTMGHDKMYWYQQDPGMELHLIHYSYGVNSTEKGDLSSESTVSRIRTEHFPLTLESARPSHTSQYLCASSAAGTKGHNEQFFGPGTRLTVL.

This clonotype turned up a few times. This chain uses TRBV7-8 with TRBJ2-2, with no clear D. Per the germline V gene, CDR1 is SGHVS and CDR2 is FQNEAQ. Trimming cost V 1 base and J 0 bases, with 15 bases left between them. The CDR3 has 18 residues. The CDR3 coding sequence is TGTGCCAGCAGCTTAGGAGGTCCCGAAAACGCGAACACCGGGGAGCTGTTTTTT. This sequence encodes CASSLGGPENANTGELFF.

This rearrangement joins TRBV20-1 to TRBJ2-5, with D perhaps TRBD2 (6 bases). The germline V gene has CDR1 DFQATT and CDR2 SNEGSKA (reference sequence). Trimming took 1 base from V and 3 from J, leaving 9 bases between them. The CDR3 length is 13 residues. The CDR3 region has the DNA TGCAGTGCTAGAGGGGCGGGGAAAGAGACCCAGTACTTC. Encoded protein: CSARGAGKETQYF.

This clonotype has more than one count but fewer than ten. CDR3 in DNA: TGTGCCAGCAGTGAAGATCATTTAGACAGACCGTATGGAGGCTACACCTTC. It specifies CASSEDHLDRPYGGYTF. The chain is built from TRBV6-1 and TRBJ1-2; D may be TRBD1 (5 bases). The germline V gene has CDR1 MNHNS and CDR2 SASEGT. V gave up 1 base and J gave up 8 bases, with 23 bases separating them. CDR3 length: 17 residues.

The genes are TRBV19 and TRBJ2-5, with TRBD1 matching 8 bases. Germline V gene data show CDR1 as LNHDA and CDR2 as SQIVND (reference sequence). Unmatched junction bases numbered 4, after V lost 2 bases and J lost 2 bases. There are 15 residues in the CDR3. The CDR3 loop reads CASSILGQGQETQYF. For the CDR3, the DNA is TGTGCCAGTAGTATACTAGGACAGGGTCAAGAGACCCAGTACTTC.

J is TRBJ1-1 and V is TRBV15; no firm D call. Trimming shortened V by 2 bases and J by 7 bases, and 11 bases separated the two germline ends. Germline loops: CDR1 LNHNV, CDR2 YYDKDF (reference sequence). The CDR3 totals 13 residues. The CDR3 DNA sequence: TGTGCCACCAGCAGACGAGGACCGGGTGAAGCTTTCTTT. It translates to CATSRRGPGEAFF. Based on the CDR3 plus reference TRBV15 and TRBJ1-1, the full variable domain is DAMVIQNPRYQVTQFGKPVTLSCSQTLNHNVMYWYQQKSSQAPKLLFHYYDKDFNNEADTPDNFQSRRPNTSFCFLDIRSPGLGDTAMYLCATSRRGPGEAFFGQGTRLTVV.

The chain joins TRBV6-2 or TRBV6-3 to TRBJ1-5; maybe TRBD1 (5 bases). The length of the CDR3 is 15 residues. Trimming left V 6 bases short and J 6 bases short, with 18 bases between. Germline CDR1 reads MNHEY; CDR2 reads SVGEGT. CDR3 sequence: CASSPIRVESQPQHF. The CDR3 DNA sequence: TGTGCCAGCAGCCCAATCAGGGTAGAAAGTCAGCCCCAGCATTTT.

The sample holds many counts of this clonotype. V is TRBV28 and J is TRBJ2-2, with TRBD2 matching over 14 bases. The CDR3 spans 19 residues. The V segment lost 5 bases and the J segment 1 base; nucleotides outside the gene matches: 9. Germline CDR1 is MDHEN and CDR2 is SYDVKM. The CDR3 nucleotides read TGTGCCAGCAGTCCGAGGACTAGCGGGGGGCTACTGAACACCGGGGAGCTGTTTTTT. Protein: CASSPRTSGGLLNTGELFF.